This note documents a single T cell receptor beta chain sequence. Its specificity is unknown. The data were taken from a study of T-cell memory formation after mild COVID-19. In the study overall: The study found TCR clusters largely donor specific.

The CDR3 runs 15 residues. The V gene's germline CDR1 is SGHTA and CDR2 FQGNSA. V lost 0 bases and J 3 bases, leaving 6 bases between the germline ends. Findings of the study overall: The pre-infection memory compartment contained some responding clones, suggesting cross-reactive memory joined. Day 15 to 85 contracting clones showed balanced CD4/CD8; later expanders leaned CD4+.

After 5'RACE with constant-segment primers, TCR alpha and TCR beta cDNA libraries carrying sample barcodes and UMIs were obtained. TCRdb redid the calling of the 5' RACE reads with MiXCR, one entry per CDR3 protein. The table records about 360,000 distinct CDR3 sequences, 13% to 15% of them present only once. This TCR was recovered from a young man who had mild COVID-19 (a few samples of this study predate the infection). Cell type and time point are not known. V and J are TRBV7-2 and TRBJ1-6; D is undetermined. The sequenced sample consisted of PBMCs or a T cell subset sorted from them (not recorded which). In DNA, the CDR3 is TGTGCCAGCAGCTTAGCGGGGAGCTATAATTCACCCCTCCACTTT. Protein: CASSLAGSYNSPLHF.